Below, 7 T cell receptor beta chains from the same sample are listed, as sequenced in a study of blood T cell repertoires in COVID-19. Only in-frame clones appear in the TCRdb table, and some are missing; sequencing was by immunoSEQ multiplex PCR. The sample shows tens of thousands of clones, roughly three quarters of them seen only once. The sequenced material came from peripheral blood. All receptors derive from a man in his 70s with acute or convalescent COVID-19.

The chain employs TRBV9 and TRBJ1-5; 9 bases match TRBD1. The germline V gene encodes CDR1 SGDLS and CDR2 YYNGEE. The length of the CDR3 is 15 residues. Trimming cost V 2 bases and J 4 bases; bases outside gene matches: 4. The DNA of the CDR3 is TGTGCCAGCAGCGTCGGGACAGGGACTAATCAGCCCCAGCATTTT. It specifies CASSVGTGTNQPQHF.

The chain employs TRBV11-2 and TRBJ1-2; TRBD1 agrees at 7 bases. J lost 3 bases, V lost 4 bases, and 2 bases had no gene match. Germline V gene sequence: CDR1 SGHAT, CDR2 FQNNGV. The CDR3 totals 13 residues. The CDR3 coding sequence is TGTGCCAGCAGCTCACAGGGGTACTATGGCTACACCTTC. This translates into CASSSQGYYGYTF. Looking up the rest from reference TRBV11-2 and TRBJ1-2 gives the full variable domain: EAGVAQSPRYKIIEKRQSVAFWCNPISGHATLYWYQQILGQGPKLLIQFQNNGVVDDSQLPKDRFSAERLKGVDSTLKIQPAKLEDSAVYLCASSSQGYYGYTFGSGTRLTVV.

V gene TRBV29-1 combines with J gene TRBJ2-1; a possible D gene is TRBD2 (6 bases). CDR3 length: 16 amino acids. Germline CDR1 and CDR2: SQVTM and ANQGSEA. Trimming removed 6 bases at V and 5 bases at J, with 23 bases between. CDR3 bases: TGCAGCGTAGCAAAGGATGGGACTCTGTTCCACAATGAGCAGTTCTTC. Its protein product is CSVAKDGTLFHNEQFF.

This rearrangement joins TRBV18 to TRBJ1-1; D is possibly TRBD1 (6 bases). This CDR3 region has 19 residues. V was trimmed by 3 bases and J by 0 bases, leaving 23 bases between them. Germline loops: CDR1 KGHSH, CDR2 LQKENI. Here the CDR3 reads CASSPQQWTVRNMNTEAFF. CDR3 nucleotide sequence: TGTGCCAGCTCACCGCAACAATGGACAGTTAGAAATATGAACACTGAAGCTTTCTTT.

The V and J genes are TRBV5-4 and TRBJ2-7, with 9 positions matching TRBD1. J lost 6 bases, V lost 5 bases, and 9 bases had no gene match. Germline CDR1 reads SGHNT; CDR2 reads YYREEE (reference sequence). This CDR3 spans 14 amino acids. The CDR3 here is CASRISGTGSEQYF. The CDR3 coding sequence is TGTGCCAGCAGGATATCCGGGACAGGGTCCGAGCAGTACTTC.

The rearrangement joins TRBV6-5 to TRBJ1-5; D is perhaps TRBD1 (5 bases). Trimming removed 9 bases from V and 4 bases from J, with 16 bases in between. This CDR3 region has 14 residues. Germline values: CDR1 MNHEY, CDR2 SVGAGI. The CDR3 loop is CASGASWGNQPQHF. CDR3 nucleotide sequence: TGTGCCAGTGGGGCCTCTTGGGGAAATCAGCCCCAGCATTTT.

The chain uses TRBV27 and TRBJ1-4; 12 positions agree with TRBD1. CDR3 size: 16 residues. Germline V gene lookup returns CDR1 MNHEY and CDR2 SMNVEV (reference sequence). With 6 bases clipped from V and 7 bases from J, the junction kept 9 bases outside the gene matches. The CDR3 sequence is CASRGQGAAESEKLFF. The DNA for the CDR3 is TGTGCCAGCAGGGGACAGGGGGCCGCCGAAAGTGAAAAACTGTTTTTT.